The 4 T cell receptor beta chains below come from one sample, sequenced in a study of blood T cells in healthy people across ages (dated by TCRdb to 2013 to 2016). The protocol used for the library was 5' RACE. The sequencer listed for this sample is Illumina HiSeq 2500. The second PCR ran for roughly 6 to 11 cycles and used a J-beta primer mix along with a sample-barcoded 5' primer. The public reads were run again by TCRdb, first through fastp at Q25 and then through MiXCR, and only productive beta chains were kept. Rows with a matching CDR3 protein are joined into one entry that keeps the most common DNA and genes. The sample table shows over 1,300,000 distinct CDR3 sequences, and 45% to 70% are seen once. About 6.3% of the sample rests with the top ten. Sequencing was done on a sample of blood. The receptors were sampled from a man younger than 35 in good health.

This clonotype was found a few times. The V and J genes are TRBV4-1 and TRBJ1-5; TRBD1 aligns across 9 bases. Per germline, CDR1 MGHRA and CDR2 YSYEKL. The CDR3 is 15 amino acids. Unmatched junction bases numbered 8, after V lost 6 bases and J lost 5 bases. The CDR3 is CASSHTGGFDQPQHF. DNA of the CDR3: TGCGCCAGCAGTCACACAGGGGGCTTCGATCAGCCCCAGCATTTT.

A few counts support this clonotype. The rearrangement joins TRBV20-1 to TRBJ2-1; 7 nucleotides align to TRBD1. The germline CDR1 and CDR2 sequences are DFQATT and SNEGSKA (reference sequence). V shed 6 bases, J shed 7 bases, and the junction held 15 bases outside the gene matches. The CDR3 is 15 amino acids. CDR3 protein: CSAPMTGRVYNEQFF. CDR3 nucleotides: TGCAGTGCCCCGATGACAGGGAGAGTTTATAATGAGCAGTTCTTC.

This clonotype was picked up a small number of times. The rearrangement uses TRBV20-1 and TRBJ2-7; tentatively, D is TRBD1 (6 bases). Germline CDR1 DFQATT, CDR2 SNEGSKA (reference sequence). V lost 5 bases to trimming and J lost 0 bases, with 17 bases between them. This CDR3 comprises 15 residues. DNA for the CDR3: TGCAGTGCTCTCCTAGACAGGCCGAGCTCCTACGAGCAGTACTTC. It specifies CSALLDRPSSYEQYF.

The chain joins TRBV7-2 to TRBJ2-3; TRBD2 aligns across 10 bases. The CDR3 consists of 15 residues. The V gene end was trimmed by 7 bases and the J gene end by 4 bases; junction bases not matched to a gene: 8. Germline V gene data show CDR1 as SGHTA and CDR2 as FQGNSA. CDR3 sequence reads: CASTPSGSRADTQYF. CDR3 bases: TGTGCCAGCACCCCTAGCGGGAGTAGAGCAGATACGCAGTATTTT.